The 17 T cell receptor beta chains below come from one sample, sequenced in a study of blood T cell repertoires in COVID-19. TCRdb's copy holds only in-frame clones and misses some; the assay was immunoSEQ multiplex PCR. The repertoire includes about 430,000 clones, roughly 90% of them detected once, and around 0.95% sits in the top ten. The sequenced sample consisted of PBMCs or T cells enriched from blood (not recorded which). All receptors derive from a woman between 25 and 40 years old with acute COVID-19.

The rearrangement links TRBV27 to TRBJ1-4, with TRBD1 matching 8 bases. This CDR3 is built from 18 residues. The germline CDR1 and CDR2 sequences are MNHEY and SMNVEV (reference sequence). V lost 2 bases to trimming and J lost 5 bases; unmatched junction nucleotides: 13. CDR3 residues: CASSLLSSTGAPNEKLFF. The CDR3 nucleotides read TGTGCCAGCAGTTTACTATCCTCGACAGGGGCTCCAAATGAAAAACTGTTTTTT.

This clone appeared once. The chain links TRBV7-3 to TRBJ2-3, with 10 positions matching TRBD2. Germline V CDR1 and CDR2: SGHTA, FQGTGA. Unmatched junction bases numbered 8, after V lost 5 bases and J lost 3 bases. The CDR3 has 16 amino acids. Here the CDR3 DNA reads TGTGCCAGCAGCAACATACTAGCGGGGACTACAGATACGCAGTATTTT. The encoded protein is CASSNILAGTTDTQYF.

The chain carries TRBV18 and TRBJ1-1; a weak D match, TRBD1 (6 bases). This CDR3 is 15 amino acids long. Deletions cut 1 base from V and 1 base from J, with 10 bases between. CDR1 is KGHSH and CDR2 is LQKENI in the germline V gene. For the CDR3, the DNA is TGTGCCAGCTCACCACGGCGGGGGGCGAACACTGAAGCTTTCTTT. Protein sequence: CASSPRRGANTEAFF.

The chain recombines TRBV19 with TRBJ2-1; no definite D call. The germline V gene has CDR1 LNHDA and CDR2 SQIVND (reference sequence). Between the trimmed V and J ends, which lost 3 bases and 1 base, there was a span of 10 bases. The CDR3 is 15 residues long. CDR3 sequence: CASSMRSPSYNEQFF. DNA of the CDR3: TGTGCCAGTAGTATGAGGTCTCCTTCCTACAATGAGCAGTTCTTC. Full variable domain (rest looked up from reference TRBV19 and TRBJ2-1): DGGITQSPKYLFRKEGQNVTLSCEQNLNHDAMYWYRQDPGQGLRLIYYSQIVNDFQKGDIAEGYSVSREKKESFPLTVTSAQKNPTAFYLCASSMRSPSYNEQFFGPGTRLTVL.

The rearrangement links TRBV30 to TRBJ2-7; D unclear. V gave up 8 bases and J gave up 1 base, with 12 bases separating them. CDR3 length: 12 amino acids. Germline V CDR1 and CDR2: GTSNPN, SVGIG (reference sequence). The CDR3 sequence is CALNLYSYEQYF. CDR3 nucleotides: TGTGCCCTCAATCTATATTCCTACGAGCAGTACTTC. The variable domain in full, with the rest retrieved from reference TRBV30 and TRBJ2-7, is SQTIHQWPATLVQPVGSPLSLECTVEGTSNPNLYWYRQAAGRGLQLLFYSVGIGQISSEVPQNLSASRPQDRQFILSSKKLLLSDSGFYLCALNLYSYEQYFGPGTRLTVT.

This CDR3 is CASSFRTGGYEQYF. The CDR3 nucleotides read TGTGCCAGCAGCTTTAGGACAGGGGGGTACGAGCAGTACTTC. The chain carries TRBV5-5 and TRBJ2-7; TRBD1 matches 10 bases. There are 14 residues in the CDR3. Trimming removed 2 bases from V and 4 bases from J; junction bases left unmatched: 3. Germline V CDR1 and CDR2: SGHKS, YYEKEE (reference sequence).

The chain is built from TRBV30 and TRBJ2-3; D is possibly TRBD2 (5 bases). Germline lookup yields CDR1 GTSNPN and CDR2 SVGIG (reference sequence). The CDR3 sequence is 15 residues long. V shed 4 bases and J shed 4 bases, with 18 bases lying between them. For the CDR3, the DNA is TGTGCCTGGATTCGGGGTAGTCTTGGGTCAGATACGCAGTATTTT. This sequence encodes CAWIRGSLGSDTQYF.

The CDR3: CASSEGIVAGKETQYF. Here the CDR3 DNA reads TGTGCCAGCAGTGAAGGGATAGTAGCGGGGAAAGAGACCCAGTACTTC. The genes are TRBV6-1 and TRBJ2-5; 8 bases are shared with TRBD2. This CDR3 has 16 amino acids. Germline V gene data show CDR1 as MNHNS and CDR2 as SASEGT. V lost 1 base, J lost 3 bases, and 7 bases stayed unmatched.

J is TRBJ1-4 and V is TRBV5-6; 10 nucleotides line up with TRBD1. CDR1 is SGHDT and CDR2 is YYEEEE in the germline V gene. The CDR3 extends over 14 amino acids. V dropped 3 bases and J dropped 8; count of bases not matched to a gene: 4. The CDR3 here is CASSWGTGVEKLFF. The CDR3 DNA is TGTGCCAGCAGCTGGGGGACAGGGGTAGAAAAACTGTTTTTT.

The chain couples TRBV6-5 to TRBJ2-5, with 8 nucleotides matching TRBD1. Trimming took 5 bases from V and 4 from J; bases not matched to a gene: 9. Germline V gene data show CDR1 as MNHEY and CDR2 as SVGAGI. The CDR3 has 15 amino acids. The CDR3 is CASSPAGGYLETQYF. The CDR3 nucleotides read TGTGCCAGCAGTCCCGCAGGGGGCTACTTAGAGACCCAGTACTTC.

The chain has TRBV11-1 and TRBJ1-4; 10 bases match TRBD1. The CDR3 sequence is 14 residues long. With V trimmed by 3 bases and J by 7 bases, 2 bases remained unmatched. Germline loops: CDR1 SGHAT, CDR2 FQDESV (reference sequence). The CDR3 region has the DNA TGTGCCAGCAGCTTCGGGACAGGGGTTGAAAAACTGTTTTTT. It is translated as CASSFGTGVEKLFF.

This clone was seen a few times. The rearrangement uses TRBV7-2 and TRBJ1-1, with TRBD1 matching over 8 bases. Trimming cost V 4 bases and J 0 bases; bases outside gene matches: 10. This CDR3 is 17 amino acids long. The germline V gene encodes CDR1 SGHTA and CDR2 FQGNSA. In DNA form, the CDR3 reads TGTGCCAGCAGCTCCGGCCGGGACAGGATAATGAACACTGAAGCTTTCTTT. Residues: CASSSGRDRIMNTEAFF. The full variable domain, rest sourced from reference TRBV7-2 and TRBJ1-1, is GAGVSQSPSNKVTEKGKDVELRCDPISGHTALYWYRQSLGQGLEFLIYFQGNSAPDKSGLPSDRFSAERTGGSVSTLTIQRTQQEDSAVYLCASSSGRDRIMNTEAFFGQGTRLTVV.

This chain links TRBV27 with TRBJ2-3; 9 nucleotides align to TRBD2. Losses at the gene ends were 0 bases for V and 1 base for J; bases not matched to a gene: 5. CDR3 length: 17 residues. Germline V gives CDR1 MNHEY, CDR2 SMNVEV (reference sequence). CDR3 DNA: TGTGCCAGCAGTTTATCGGGAGCGGGGGGACGCACAGATACGCAGTATTTT. It specifies CASSLSGAGGRTDTQYF.

J is TRBJ1-2 and V is TRBV29-1, with D possibly TRBD1 on 5 matching bases. The germline V gene has CDR1 SQVTM and CDR2 ANQGSEA. V was cut by 6 bases and J by 4 bases, with 9 bases left in between. The CDR3 covers 11 residues. The CDR3 sequence: CSVPQGYGYTF. CDR3 DNA sequence: TGCAGCGTACCTCAGGGCTATGGCTACACCTTC. Based on the CDR3 plus reference TRBV29-1 and TRBJ1-2, the full variable domain is SAVISQKPSRDICQRGTSLTIQCQVDSQVTMMFWYRQQPGQSLTLIATANQGSEATYESGFVIDKFPISRPNLTFSTLTVSNMSPEDSSIYLCSVPQGYGYTFGSGTRLTVV.

The rearrangement links TRBV2 to TRBJ2-7; 9 bases line up with TRBD2. The CDR3 spans 17 residues. The trim removed 0 bases at V and 5 bases at J, leaving 11 bases unmatched. The germline CDR1 and CDR2 sequences are SNHLY and FYNNEI. CDR3 nucleotides: TGTGCCAGCAGTGAAGCGCTCCCTTCGGCTAGCGGGGACGAGCAGTACTTC. Its translation is CASSEALPSASGDEQYF.

This rearrangement joins TRBV4-1 to TRBJ2-2, with TRBD1 identical over 8 bases. The V gene's germline CDR1 is MGHRA and CDR2 YSYEKL. V dropped 2 bases and J dropped 0; count of bases not matched to a gene: 2. This CDR3 has 16 amino acids. The CDR3 DNA sequence: TGCGCCAGCAGCCAAAGGACAGGGACGAACACCGGGGAGCTGTTTTTT. This translates into CASSQRTGTNTGELFF.

The chain employs TRBV7-3 and TRBJ1-1, with unresolved D. Germline CDR1 SGHTA, CDR2 FQGTGA. The CDR3 length is 12 residues. Trimming stripped 3 bases from V and 7 bases from J, with 9 bases between. The CDR3 nucleotides read TGTGCCAGCAGCTTCACCCCGAGTGAAGCTTTCTTT. Protein: CASSFTPSEAFF.